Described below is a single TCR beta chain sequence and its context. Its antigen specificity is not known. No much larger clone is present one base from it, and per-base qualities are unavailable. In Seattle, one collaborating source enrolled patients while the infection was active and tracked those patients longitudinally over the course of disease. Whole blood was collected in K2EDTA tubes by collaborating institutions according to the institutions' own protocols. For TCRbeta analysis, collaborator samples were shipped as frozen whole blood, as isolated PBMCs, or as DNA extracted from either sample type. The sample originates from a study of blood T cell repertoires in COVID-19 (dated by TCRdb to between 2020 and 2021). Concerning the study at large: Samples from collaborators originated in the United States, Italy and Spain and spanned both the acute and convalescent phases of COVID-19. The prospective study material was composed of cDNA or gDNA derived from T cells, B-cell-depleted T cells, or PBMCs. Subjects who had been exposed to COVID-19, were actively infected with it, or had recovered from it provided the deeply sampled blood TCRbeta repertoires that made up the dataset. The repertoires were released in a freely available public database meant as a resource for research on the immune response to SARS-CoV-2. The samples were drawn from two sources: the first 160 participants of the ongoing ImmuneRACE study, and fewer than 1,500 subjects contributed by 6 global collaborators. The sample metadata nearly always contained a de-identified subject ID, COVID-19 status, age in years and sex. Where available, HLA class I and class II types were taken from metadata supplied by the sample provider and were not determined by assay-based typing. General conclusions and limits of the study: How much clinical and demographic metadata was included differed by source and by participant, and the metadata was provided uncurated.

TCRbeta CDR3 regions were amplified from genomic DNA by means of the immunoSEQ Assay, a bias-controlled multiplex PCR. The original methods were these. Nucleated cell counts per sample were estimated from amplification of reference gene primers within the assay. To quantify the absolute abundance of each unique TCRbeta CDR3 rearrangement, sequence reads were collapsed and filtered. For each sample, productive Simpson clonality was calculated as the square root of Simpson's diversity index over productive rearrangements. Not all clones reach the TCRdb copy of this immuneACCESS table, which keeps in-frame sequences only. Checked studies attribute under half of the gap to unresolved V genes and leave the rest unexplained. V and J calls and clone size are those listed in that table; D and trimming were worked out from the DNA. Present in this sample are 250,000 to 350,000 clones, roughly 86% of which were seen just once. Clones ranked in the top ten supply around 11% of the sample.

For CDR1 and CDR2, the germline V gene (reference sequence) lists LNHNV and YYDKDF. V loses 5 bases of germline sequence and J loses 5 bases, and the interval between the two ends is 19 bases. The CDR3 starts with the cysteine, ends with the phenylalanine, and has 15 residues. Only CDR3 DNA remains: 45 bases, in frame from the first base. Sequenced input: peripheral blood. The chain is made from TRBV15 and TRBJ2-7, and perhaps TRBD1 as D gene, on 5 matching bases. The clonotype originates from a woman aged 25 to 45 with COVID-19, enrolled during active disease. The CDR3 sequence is CATSGDSRWGHEQYF. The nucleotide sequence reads TGTGCCACCAGCGGCGACTCCCGATGGGGCCACGAGCAGTACTTC.